These 11 T cell receptor beta chains were all obtained from the same sample, sequenced in a study of CD8+ T cells in alopecia areata. Sample treatment: oral pan-JAK inhibitor, 5-10 mg twice daily. TCR sequencing used cDNA made by reverse transcription of extracted RNA. Assay used: immunoSEQ multiplex PCR; TCRdb lists only in-frame clones, some missing. The sample records around 120,000 clones, approximately 60% being singletons. The sequencing used CD4+ T cells sorted from blood, collected at week 4, from a patient treated with tofacitinib. The receptors shown here come from a human donor with alopecia areata.

This clone was seen a few times. This chain links TRBV23-1 with TRBJ1-6, with 9 bases matching TRBD1. TRBV23-1 is flagged as an ORF with uncertain function. V lost 3 bases and J lost 10; bases outside the gene matches: 10. CDR3 length: 16 amino acids. CDR3 nucleotide sequence: TGCGCCAGCAGTCATCCCCGGGACAGGGAAGACTCACCCCTCCACTTT. This sequence encodes CASSHPRDREDSPLHF.

The chain carries TRBV5-4 and TRBJ2-3; 7 nucleotides align to TRBD2. V trimming: 6 bases; J trimming: 4 bases; junction bases outside the gene matches: 5. The germline CDR1 and CDR2 sequences are SGHNT and YYREEE (reference sequence). CDR3 length equals 13 residues. CDR3: CASTRAGADTQYF. CDR3 nucleotides: TGTGCCAGCACGCGCGCGGGGGCAGATACGCAGTATTTT.

The CDR3, as DNA: TGCAGCGTTGAAGAGGGTCGGGATGGCGAGACCCAGTACTTC. This sequence encodes CSVEEGRDGETQYF. The chain joins TRBV29-1 to TRBJ2-5, with D maybe TRBD2 (5 bases). The CDR3 runs to 14 residues. The germline V gene encodes CDR1 SQVTM and CDR2 ANQGSEA. Trimming removed 0 bases from V and 5 bases from J, with 13 bases in between.

The genes are TRBV5-1 and TRBJ2-7; 8 bases line up with TRBD2. CDR3 length: 16 residues. Per the germline V gene, CDR1 is SGHRS and CDR2 is YFSETQ. V shed 3 bases and J 2 bases; nucleotides not matched to a gene: 10. The CDR3 spells CASSSGILAATYEQYF. Written as DNA, the CDR3 is TGCGCCAGCAGCTCGGGAATACTAGCGGCTACCTACGAGCAGTACTTC.

The chain recombines TRBV29-1 with TRBJ2-1, with a possible D match to TRBD1 (6 bases). Germline CDR1 is SQVTM and CDR2 is ANQGSEA. The CDR3 has 17 residues. Trimming took 4 bases from V and 0 from J, leaving 19 bases between them. CDR3: CSVGATGSIGSYNEQFF. The CDR3 region has the DNA TGCAGCGTTGGGGCTACAGGGTCCATAGGCTCCTACAATGAGCAGTTCTTC.

This chain uses TRBV7-2 with TRBJ2-2; TRBD1 matches 9 bases. This CDR3 is built from 15 residues. The ends lost 3 bases at V and 6 bases at J; junction bases unmatched: 5. The V gene's germline CDR1 is SGHTA and CDR2 FQGNSA. The CDR3 DNA sequence: TGTGCCAGCAGCTTTACAGGGGGCGTTTCCGGGGAGCTGTTTTTT. This encodes CASSFTGGVSGELFF.

The J gene is TRBJ1-5, the V gene TRBV7-9, with 8 bases identical to TRBD1. V lost 5 bases to trimming and J lost 4 bases; unmatched junction nucleotides: 7. The CDR3 covers 15 residues. Germline lookup yields CDR1 SEHNR and CDR2 FQNEAQ (reference sequence). The CDR3 region has the DNA TGTGCCAGCAGCGCCGCAGGGGGCGCGAATCAGCCCCAGCATTTT. Amino acids: CASSAAGGANQPQHF.

The chain has TRBV18 and TRBJ2-3; D gene unclear. CDR1 and CDR2 from the germline V gene are KGHSH and LQKENI. The CDR3 has 11 residues. V was cut by 1 base and J by 5 bases, with 1 base left in between. This CDR3 reads CASSPQDTQYF. The DNA of the CDR3 is TGTGCCAGCTCACCACAAGATACGCAGTATTTT. Full variable domain (outside the CDR3, taken from reference TRBV18 and TRBJ2-3): NAGVMQNPRHLVRRRGQEARLRCSPMKGHSHVYWYRQLPEEGLKFMVYLQKENIIDESGMPKERFSAEFPKEGPSILRIQQVVRGDSAAYFCASSPQDTQYFGPGTRLTVL.

The CDR3 spells CASSVGGRTDTQYF. The DNA of the CDR3 is TGTGCCAGCAGCGTCGGGGGGCGCACAGATACGCAGTATTTT. The rearrangement uses TRBV7-2 and TRBJ2-3; D is possibly TRBD2 (7 bases). This CDR3 region has 14 residues. The germline gives CDR1 SGHTA, CDR2 FQGNSA. V shed 5 bases and J shed 1 base, with 10 bases lying between them.

V and J are TRBV30 and TRBJ2-1; tentative D call: TRBD2 (5 bases). CDR1 and CDR2 (germline): GTSNPN, SVGIG (reference sequence). The V gene lost 0 bases and the J gene lost 9 bases, with 9 bases spanning the gap. The CDR3 spans 12 residues. CDR3 in DNA: TGTGCCTGGAGTGTACCTAGCAGTGAGCAGTTCTTC. Protein: CAWSVPSSEQFF.

In this sample, this clone turned up once. This chain connects TRBV7-8 to TRBJ2-7, with D tentatively TRBD1 or TRBD2 (5 bases each). CDR3 length: 15 amino acids. Germline V CDR1 and CDR2: SGHVS, FQNEAQ. V lost 5 bases, J lost 3 bases, and 17 bases lay in between. The CDR3 loop is CASSDRDDSFYEQYF. The DNA of the CDR3 is TGTGCCAGCAGCGACCGGGACGACTCCTTCTACGAGCAGTACTTC.